The clone carrying this T cell receptor beta chain was detected a few times. These data belong to a study of early T cells in non-severe SARS-CoV-2 infection. Study details: RNA in bulk from unsorted whole blood was sequenced, and chains were unpaired.

This CDR3 has 12 amino acids. V dropped 5 bases and J dropped 8 bases, with 15 bases sitting between them. CDR1 and CDR2 from the germline V gene are DFQATT and SNEGSKA (reference sequence). Unique molecular identifiers were added to individual cDNA molecules. TCRdb re-called the 5' RACE reads through MiXCR, storing one row per CDR3 protein. The table includes roughly 100,000 distinct CDR3 sequences, roughly 12% detected once. The sequencing used whole blood, collected at baseline. The receptor's source is an adult who was a healthcare worker with PCR-confirmed SARS-CoV-2 infection or an uninfected control (not recorded which). This chain uses TRBV20-1 with TRBJ1-2; D gene unclear. CDR3 loop: CSAYRAPGGYTF. CDR3 sequence (DNA): TGCAGTGCTTACCGCGCCCCGGGGGGCTACACCTTC.